Below, 21 T cell receptor beta chains from the same sample are listed, as sequenced in a study of Ad26.COV2.S vaccination and SARS-CoV-2 variants. The repertoire was sequenced with immunoSEQ multiplex PCR; TCRdb's copy has only in-frame clones and lacks some. The sample carries 400,000 to 450,000 clones, about 92% recorded once. This sample's treatment: some 20 received Ad26.COV2.S at low or high dose, single or two shots; 5 received placebo; per-sample allocation not given. After the first vaccine or placebo injection, samples were drawn on day 63. Sequencing was performed on peripheral blood, taken in a trial of Ad26.COV2.S vaccine versus placebo. These receptor sequences come from a person between 18 and 59 years old who received the Ad26.COV2.S COVID-19 vaccine or a placebo.

This chain connects TRBV7-8 to TRBJ2-2, with 8 bases fitting TRBD1. The germline V gene encodes CDR1 SGHVS and CDR2 FQNEAQ. Unmatched junction bases numbered 5, after V lost 5 bases and J lost 3 bases. The CDR3 has 15 amino acids. CDR3 coding DNA: TGTGCCAGCAGCCCTCCAGGGGGCGACACCGGGGAGCTGTTTTTT. It encodes CASSPPGGDTGELFF.

The CDR3 reads CASLGTAQETQYF. The CDR3 DNA reads TGTGCCAGCCTGGGGACTGCTCAAGAGACCCAGTACTTC. The chain uses TRBV2 and TRBJ2-5; the D gene is possibly TRBD2 (6 bases). The CDR3 runs to 13 residues. Looked up from germline, CDR1 is SNHLY and CDR2 is FYNNEI. Trimming pared 8 bases from V and 2 bases from J, leaving 12 bases between.

The sample holds one count of this clone. The chain joins TRBV6-5 to TRBJ2-7, with D possibly matching TRBD1 (5 bases). The V gene's germline CDR1 is MNHEY and CDR2 SVGAGI. Trimming cost V 7 bases and J 4 bases, with 11 bases left between them. The CDR3 covers 12 residues. CDR3 bases: TGTGCCAGCAAGGCGACAGCATACGAGCAGTACTTC. Protein: CASKATAYEQYF.

The V and J genes are TRBV19 and TRBJ2-7; 12 positions agree with TRBD2. V lost 5 bases to trimming and J lost 3 bases; unmatched junction nucleotides: 8. This CDR3 has 16 amino acids. The V gene's germline CDR1 is LNHDA and CDR2 SQIVND (reference sequence). CDR3: CASSRASGRVGYEQYF. CDR3 sequence (DNA): TGTGCCAGTAGTCGTGCTAGCGGGAGGGTCGGCTACGAGCAGTACTTC.

The CDR3 here is CASRNRGNTGELFF. Here the CDR3 DNA reads TGTGCCAGCAGAAACAGGGGGAACACCGGGGAGCTGTTTTTT. This chain joins TRBV28 and TRBJ2-2, with 7 nucleotides matching TRBD1. Trimming removed 6 bases from V and 1 base from J; junction bases left unmatched: 2. The CDR3 extends over 14 amino acids. Germline V gene sequence: CDR1 MDHEN, CDR2 SYDVKM.

This chain joins TRBV3-1 (or the pseudogene TRBV3-2) and TRBJ2-5, with D possibly being TRBD2 (6 bases). V lost 1 base and J lost 5, with 17 bases in between. This CDR3 spans 16 amino acids. Per the germline V gene, CDR1 is LGHDT and CDR2 is YNNKEL (reference sequence). The CDR3 sequence is CASSQVVVRREETQYF. Here the CDR3 DNA reads TGTGCCAGCAGCCAAGTGGTGGTGAGACGGGAGGAGACCCAGTACTTC.

CDR3 sequence: CASSLGPGSYNEQFF. In DNA form, the CDR3 reads TGTGCCAGCAGCTTAGGCCCGGGATCCTACAATGAGCAGTTCTTC. This chain uses TRBV11-2 with TRBJ2-1; TRBD2 might be the D (5 bases). V lost 1 base, J lost 1 base, and 8 bases lay in between. The CDR3 contains 15 residues. Germline-derived CDR1 and CDR2 are SGHAT and FQNNGV.

The chain has TRBV3-1 (or the pseudogene TRBV3-2) and TRBJ1-2; TRBD1 aligns across 10 bases. The length of the CDR3 is 14 residues. CDR1 is LGHDT and CDR2 is YNNKEL in the germline V gene (reference sequence). V lost 2 bases to trimming and J lost 10 bases; unmatched junction nucleotides: 7. CDR3 DNA sequence: TGTGCCAGCAGCCAAAAGGGACAGGGGAGAGACTACACCTTC. Translating it yields CASSQKGQGRDYTF.

The chain combines TRBV28 with TRBJ1-1; TRBD1 is a possible D gene (6 bases). Germline assignment: CDR1 MDHEN and CDR2 SYDVKM. Deletions cut 5 bases from V and 1 base from J, with 14 bases between. The CDR3 runs to 15 residues. In DNA form, the CDR3 reads TGTGCCAGCAGTGCGGGACACAACGGGAACACTGAAGCTTTCTTT. Amino acid sequence: CASSAGHNGNTEAFF.

This chain connects TRBV7-2 to TRBJ2-7, with a possible D match to TRBD2 (6 bases). CDR1 is SGHTA, CDR2 FQGNSA, per germline. The CDR3 spans 15 residues. V lost 3 bases and J lost 0, with 12 bases in between. In DNA form, the CDR3 reads TGTGCCAGCAGCTTGACGGGAGTCAGCTCCTACGAGCAGTACTTC. This sequence encodes CASSLTGVSSYEQYF.

This clone has just a few counts. Other DNA sequences in this specimen translate into the identical CDR3. The gene calls are TRBV6-2 or TRBV6-3 and TRBJ2-1; D ambiguous. Between the trimmed V and J ends, which lost 6 bases and 0 bases, there was a span of 12 bases. CDR3 length: 15 residues. Germline lookup yields CDR1 MNHEY and CDR2 SVGEGT. This CDR3 is CASSFSTSSYNEQFF. DNA for the CDR3: TGTGCCAGCAGCTTCAGCACGAGCTCCTACAATGAGCAGTTCTTC.

The V and J genes are TRBV28 and TRBJ1-2; D gene ambiguous. From germline, CDR1 is MDHEN and CDR2 SYDVKM. V shed 3 bases and J shed 2 bases, with 13 bases lying between them. CDR3 length: 15 residues. The CDR3 sequence is CASSLVSSVNYGYTF. The CDR3 DNA sequence: TGTGCCAGCAGTTTGGTTTCCTCGGTGAACTATGGCTACACCTTC.

This chain connects TRBV9 to TRBJ2-7, with 9 bases lining up with TRBD1. This CDR3 spans 15 amino acids. With 2 bases clipped from V and 9 bases from J, the junction kept 12 bases outside the gene matches. The germline gives CDR1 SGDLS, CDR2 YYNGEE. The CDR3 loop reads CASSVGQGKGEGQYF. Written as DNA, the CDR3 is TGTGCCAGCAGCGTCGGACAGGGGAAGGGGGAGGGGCAGTACTTC. The complete variable domain, with remaining parts taken from reference TRBV9 and TRBJ2-7, reads DSGVTQTPKHLITATGQRVTLRCSPRSGDLSVYWYQQSLDQGLQFLIQYYNGEERAKGNILERFSAQQFPDLHSELNLSSLELGDSALYFCASSVGQGKGEGQYFGPGTRLTVT.

V gene TRBV2 combines with J gene TRBJ2-7; D perhaps matches TRBD2 (6 bases). CDR3 size: 14 residues. The germline CDR1 and CDR2 sequences are SNHLY and FYNNEI. V dropped 2 bases and J dropped 6 bases, with 14 bases sitting between them. CDR3 in amino acids: CASSESSLRGEQYF. In DNA, the CDR3 is TGTGCCAGCAGTGAATCAAGTTTGCGGGGCGAGCAGTACTTC.

The chain recombines TRBV12-3 or TRBV12-4 with TRBJ2-1, with 7 bases identical to TRBD2. This CDR3 contains 13 residues. J lost 7 bases, V lost 4 bases, and 4 bases had no gene match. The CDR3 spells CASSSRDYNEQFF. CDR3 sequence (DNA): TGTGCCAGCAGTTCCCGGGACTATAATGAGCAGTTCTTC.

This clone came up once. The chain carries TRBV7-2 and TRBJ2-3; TRBD2 matches 8 bases. The V gene end was trimmed by 5 bases and the J gene end by 6 bases; junction bases not matched to a gene: 10. The CDR3 has 15 residues. From germline, CDR1 is SGHTA and CDR2 FQGNSA. The CDR3 protein is CASSPGTRRWDTQYF. The DNA of the CDR3 is TGTGCCAGCAGCCCCGGGACTAGAAGGTGGGATACGCAGTATTTT.

The chain links TRBV5-4 to TRBJ2-3, with TRBD2 identical over 9 bases. The CDR3 loop spans 15 amino acids. The J segment lost 6 bases and the V segment lost 4 bases, leaving 9 bases of the junction unmatched. Germline CDR1 is SGHNT and CDR2 is YYREEE (reference sequence). The CDR3 spells CASSPWREGGDTQYF. CDR3 coding DNA: TGTGCCAGCAGCCCTTGGCGGGAGGGAGGGGATACGCAGTATTTT.

The CDR3 DNA reads as TGTGCCAGCAGCTTATCCGATTACAATGAGCAGTTCTTC. Translated, it gives CASSLSDYNEQFF. The chain recombines TRBV7-8 with TRBJ2-1; D unresolved. Trimming shortened V by 2 bases and J by 4 bases, and 6 bases separated the two germline ends. This CDR3 is built from 13 residues. In germline, CDR1 is SGHVS, CDR2 FQNEAQ.

CDR3 sequence reads: CAISEVRGETQYF. DNA for the CDR3: TGTGCCATCAGTGAAGTCCGGGGAGAGACCCAGTACTTC. This chain joins TRBV10-3 and TRBJ2-5, with D possibly matching TRBD2 (5 bases). CDR3 length: 13 residues. V lost 3 bases and J 4 bases, leaving 9 bases between the germline ends. CDR1 ENHRY and CDR2 SYGVKD come from the germline V gene.

The V gene is TRBV9, the J gene TRBJ2-5, with D uncertain. The V gene lost 0 bases and the J gene lost 4 bases, with 13 bases spanning the gap. The CDR3 sequence is 15 residues long. Germline V CDR1 and CDR2: SGDLS, YYNGEE. CDR3 protein: CASSVEPAWTETQYF. The CDR3 DNA sequence: TGTGCCAGCAGCGTAGAGCCTGCGTGGACAGAGACCCAGTACTTC. Full variable domain (missing parts from reference TRBV9 and TRBJ2-5): DSGVTQTPKHLITATGQRVTLRCSPRSGDLSVYWYQQSLDQGLQFLIQYYNGEERAKGNILERFSAQQFPDLHSELNLSSLELGDSALYFCASSVEPAWTETQYFGPGTRLLVL.

This clone was detected once. The V call is TRBV9, the J call TRBJ1-3, with 8 bases aligning to TRBD1. There are 14 residues in the CDR3. J lost 9 bases, V lost 0 bases, and 5 bases had no gene match. Germline assignment: CDR1 SGDLS and CDR2 YYNGEE. DNA of the CDR3: TGTGCCAGCAGCGTAGACAGGACAGGGAGCACCATATATTTT. Translation: CASSVDRTGSTIYF.